A single sample is the source of the 10 T cell receptor beta chains below, sequenced in a study of cytomegalovirus exposure and HLA in healthy donors. This PCR relied on a set of 60 Vbeta primers and 13 Jbeta primers. Using immunoSEQ multiplex PCR, the repertoire was profiled, and TCRdb retains in-frame clones only, with some absent. Here the sample spans about 150,000 clones, nearly 90% being singletons. Sequences were obtained from PBMCs. These receptors all stem from a woman aged 35 to 49 in good health and CMV-seronegative.

The chain combines TRBV10-1 with TRBJ2-3; the match to TRBD2 covers 10 bases. The CDR3 is 16 residues long. Germline V gene sequence: CDR1 WNHNN, CDR2 SYGVQD (reference sequence). The ends lost 2 bases at V and 7 bases at J; junction bases unmatched: 9. The CDR3 reads CASSELGLASVNTQYF. The CDR3 DNA reads TGCGCCAGCAGTGAGCTGGGACTAGCGTCAGTCAATACGCAGTATTTT.

The chain uses TRBV6-1 and TRBJ2-3; D perhaps matches TRBD2 (6 bases). The ends were cut back, 1 base at V and 11 bases at J, with 19 bases in the middle. The V gene's germline CDR1 is MNHNS and CDR2 SASEGT. This CDR3 contains 15 residues. The chain's CDR3 is CASSEVPLTAGRQYF. In DNA, the CDR3 is TGTGCCAGCAGTGAAGTCCCGTTAACAGCCGGGAGGCAGTATTTT.

The V call is TRBV5-4, the J call TRBJ1-2, with D perhaps matching TRBD1 (6 bases). The CDR3 contains 15 residues. Looked up from germline, CDR1 is SGHNT and CDR2 is YYREEE (reference sequence). The V end lost 3 bases, the J end lost 10 bases, and 22 bases lay between the germline ends. CDR3 amino acids: CASSSGVHRVYAYTF. In nucleotides, the CDR3 is TGTGCCAGCAGCTCTGGGGTGCACAGGGTCTACGCCTACACCTTC.

This clone was found once. V is TRBV5-5 and J is TRBJ1-2, with D maybe TRBD1 (6 bases). Germline values: CDR1 SGHKS, CDR2 YYEKEE (reference sequence). Trimming stripped 0 bases from V and 4 bases from J, with 10 bases between. This CDR3 has 14 amino acids. The CDR3: CASSLGQDFYGYTF. In DNA form, the CDR3 reads TGTGCCAGCAGCTTGGGACAGGATTTCTATGGCTACACCTTC.

This clone has a single count. This chain connects TRBV14 to TRBJ1-3, with a weak D call TRBD1 (5 bases). CDR1 SGHDN and CDR2 FVKESK come from the germline V gene. The CDR3 covers 18 residues. Trimming took off 4 bases at V and 7 bases at J, with 26 bases between the two ends. The CDR3 here is CASSPPRGFGTAGNTIYF. For the CDR3, the DNA is TGTGCCAGCAGCCCCCCCCGGGGGTTTGGCACCGCCGGGAACACCATATATTTT.

V is TRBV7-9 and J is TRBJ2-5, with a possible D match to TRBD2 (6 bases). CDR1 is SEHNR, CDR2 FQNEAQ, per germline (reference sequence). Trimming removed 0 bases at V and 11 bases at J, with 19 bases between. The CDR3 runs to 15 residues. This CDR3 is CASSLAQAGGSGQYF. In DNA, the CDR3 is TGTGCCAGCAGCTTAGCGCAGGCTGGGGGGAGTGGGCAGTACTTC. The full variable domain, its missing parts supplied by reference TRBV7-9 and TRBJ2-5, is DTGVSQNPRHKITKRGQNVTFRCDPISEHNRLYWYRQTLGQGPEFLTYFQNEAQLEKSRLLSDRFSAERPKGSFSTLEIQRTEQGDSAMYLCASSLAQAGGSGQYFGPGTRLLVL.

The rearrangement links TRBV19 to TRBJ2-1, with D perhaps matching TRBD2 (6 bases). V lost 9 bases and J lost 4, with 13 bases in between. Germline-derived CDR1 and CDR2 are LNHDA and SQIVND (reference sequence). This CDR3 comprises 13 residues. CDR3 in amino acids: CASFPGSYNEQFF. The DNA for the CDR3 is TGTGCCAGCTTCCCCGGGAGTTACAATGAGCAGTTCTTC.

The rearrangement uses TRBV7-9 and TRBJ2-1, with 9 bases lining up with TRBD1. The junction had 6 bases not matched to a gene; V was cut back by 4 bases and J by 5 bases. Per the germline V gene, CDR1 is SEHNR and CDR2 is FQNEAQ (reference sequence). There are 15 residues in the CDR3. CDR3 nucleotide sequence: TGTGCCAGCAGCTCGGGACAGGGAGGCCACAATGAGCAGTTCTTC. Its translation: CASSSGQGGHNEQFF.

V is TRBV28 and J is TRBJ1-3; D not certain. The germline V gene has CDR1 MDHEN and CDR2 SYDVKM. The V end lost 5 bases, the J end lost 5 bases, and 19 bases lay between the germline ends. The CDR3 length is 16 residues. The CDR3 reads CASSPPSGQARNTIYF. CDR3 sequence (DNA): TGTGCCAGCAGTCCCCCGTCTGGGCAGGCTCGAAACACCATATATTTT.

Points on this clone: Within the sample, other DNA sequences also encode this same CDR3. The V gene is TRBV5-1, the J gene TRBJ2-5, with TRBD2 identical over 7 bases. This CDR3 comprises 14 residues. The germline CDR1 and CDR2 sequences are SGHRS and YFSETQ. The J segment lost 3 bases and the V segment lost 0 bases, leaving 2 bases of the junction unmatched. The CDR3 sequence: CASSLASGEETQYF. CDR3 nucleotides: TGCGCCAGCAGCTTGGCTAGCGGAGAAGAGACCCAGTACTTC.